This entry lists 23 T cell receptor beta chains sequenced from one sample in a study of human T cells and chemical hapten exposure. Time point in this sample: patch test 1, 2 weeks after DPC sensitization. The treatment denotes: therapeutic diphenylcyclopropenone sensitization with weekly scalp DPC. Before extraction, the whole blood was not fractionated, and total RNA was taken from it. One entry per CDR3 protein, called by TCRdb with MiXCR from the RACE reads. The data contain fewer than 50,000 distinct CDR3 sequences, about 4% of them seen just once; the ten biggest clones take up roughly a quarter. The specimen comprised whole blood, sampled in connection with sensitization to the hapten diphenylcyclopropenone (DPC). All receptors derive from a man aged 45-65 years with alopecia areata. Some clones in this sample may be carry-over from other donors' samples.

This clonotype was observed at least ten times. The chain employs TRBV25-1 and TRBJ2-7, with D maybe TRBD1 (7 bases). The CDR3 extends over 13 amino acids. V gave up 6 bases and J gave up 1 base, with 10 bases separating them. Germline CDR1 is MGHDK and CDR2 is SYGVNS. CDR3 sequence (DNA): TGTGCCAGCAGGGCAGGGGGGTCCTACGAGCAGTACTTC. Translated: CASRAGGSYEQYF.

This clonotype showed up many times. The chain couples TRBV7-2 to TRBJ1-2; 8 positions agree with TRBD1. V was pared by 2 bases and J by 3 bases, with 5 bases of the junction left unmatched. Germline loops: CDR1 SGHTA, CDR2 FQGNSA. This CDR3 region has 15 residues. CDR3 in amino acids: CASSLITGGDYGYTF. CDR3 sequence (DNA): TGTGCCAGCAGCTTAATAACAGGGGGGGACTATGGCTACACCTTC.

The chain employs TRBV6-6 and TRBJ1-1; possible D gene TRBD1, 6 bases. Germline V gives CDR1 MNHNY, CDR2 SVGAGI (reference sequence). Trimming cost V 3 bases and J 0 bases, with 11 bases left between them. The CDR3 is 15 residues long. This CDR3 is CASSYTDRMNTEAFF. The CDR3 DNA follows: TGTGCCAGCAGTTATACGGACAGAATGAACACTGAAGCTTTCTTT.

This clonotype has ten or more counts. The rearrangement links TRBV11-2 to TRBJ2-5, with a possible D match to TRBD2 (5 bases). The CDR3 spans 13 residues. Germline V gene sequence: CDR1 SGHAT, CDR2 FQNNGV. V lost 5 bases to trimming and J lost 1 base, with 8 bases between them. CDR3 coding DNA: TGTGCCAGCAGCGCCGGGGTCCAAGAGACCCAGTACTTC. Translating gives CASSAGVQETQYF.

In its sample, this clonotype was seen many times. The chain links TRBV4-3 to TRBJ1-6; D is possibly TRBD1 (5 bases). Germline V gives CDR1 LGHNA, CDR2 YSLEER. This CDR3 contains 15 residues. V gave up 0 bases and J gave up 8 bases, with 11 bases separating them. The CDR3 nucleotides read TGCGCCAGCAGCCAAGAATTGGGGCTTGATTCACCCCTCCACTTT. It translates to CASSQELGLDSPLHF.

This clonotype was picked up many times. This sequence joins TRBV28 and TRBJ2-1; 10 bases are shared with TRBD2. The CDR3 is 16 amino acids. In germline, CDR1 is MDHEN, CDR2 SYDVKM. Trimming removed 6 bases from V and 4 bases from J; junction bases left unmatched: 9. The CDR3 coding sequence is TGTGCCAGCAGCCCCTCCGGACTAGCGGAGTACAATGAGCAGTTCTTC. Its protein is CASSPSGLAEYNEQFF. Supplemented by reference TRBV28 and TRBJ2-1, the full variable domain reads DVKVTQSSRYLVKRTGEKVFLECVQDMDHENMFWYRQDPGLGLRLIYFSYDVKMKEKGDIPEGYSVSREKKERFSLILESASTNQTSMYLCASSPSGLAEYNEQFFGPGTRLTVL.

This clonotype was detected many times. CDR3 region: CASSQDETNSYEQYF. The CDR3 DNA sequence: TGTGCCAGCAGCCAAGATGAGACCAACTCCTACGAGCAGTACTTC. V and J are TRBV4-2 and TRBJ2-7; D call uncertain. The length of the CDR3 is 15 residues. V was cut by 0 bases and J by 0 bases, with 9 bases left in between. In germline, CDR1 is LGHNA, CDR2 YNFKEQ.

This clonotype was recorded many times. The chain combines TRBV29-1 with TRBJ2-7, with D hard to call. There are 12 residues in the CDR3. With 7 bases removed from V and 5 bases from J, the gap between germline ends came to 15 bases. CDR1 and CDR2 (germline): SQVTM, ANQGSEA. The CDR3 here is CSAMGQFHEQYF. The CDR3 DNA sequence: TGCAGCGCCATGGGCCAGTTCCACGAGCAGTACTTC.

This clonotype was detected many times. This chain connects TRBV12-3 or TRBV12-4 to TRBJ1-1; TRBD1 matches 7 bases. Unmatched junction bases numbered 4, after V lost 6 bases and J lost 3 bases. The CDR3 loop spans 13 amino acids. The CDR3 DNA sequence: TGTGCCAGCAGCTACGGGACAGACACTGAAGCTTTCTTT. It specifies CASSYGTDTEAFF.

This clonotype was seen ten or more times. This chain uses TRBV6-6 with TRBJ1-5; 7 bases align to TRBD1. V trimming: 0 bases; J trimming: 3 bases; junction bases outside the gene matches: 8. From germline, CDR1 is MNHNY and CDR2 SVGAGI (reference sequence). This CDR3 spans 17 amino acids. CDR3 DNA: TGTGCCAGCAGTTACTCATCAGACAGGGAGTTCAATCAGCCCCAGCATTTT. Translating it yields CASSYSSDREFNQPQHF.

This clonotype was seen at least ten times. CDR3 bases: TGTGCCAGCAGCCAGGGGGGGAGAAAGTCGGACGAGCAGTACTTC. It is translated as CASSQGGRKSDEQYF. This chain links TRBV3-1 with TRBJ2-7; TRBD2 matches 7 bases. The CDR3 sequence is 15 residues long. Per the germline V gene, CDR1 is LGHDT and CDR2 is YNNKEL (reference sequence). V dropped 3 bases and J dropped 5; count of bases not matched to a gene: 10.

Of note for this clonotype: The germline gene is not matched at one end of the junction; a read error may be the cause. The chain employs TRBV5-1 and TRBJ2-1; the match to TRBD1 covers 7 bases. This CDR3 contains 16 residues. Per germline, CDR1 SGHRS and CDR2 YFSETQ. The CDR3 reads CASSLTGTVTYNKQFF. Here the CDR3 DNA reads TGCGCCAGCAGCTTGACGGGGACAGTAACATACAATAAGCAGTTCTTC.

This clonotype came up a few times. This chain links TRBV10-1 with TRBJ2-7, with 7 positions matching TRBD1. The CDR3 extends over 11 amino acids. The junction had 5 bases not matched to a gene; V was cut back by 10 bases and J by 5 bases. Germline CDR1 WNHNN, CDR2 SYGVQD (reference sequence). The CDR3 bases are TGCGCCACCAGAACAGGGGACGAGCAGTACTTC. This sequence encodes CATRTGDEQYF.

Ten or more counts support this clonotype. The chain employs TRBV10-3 and TRBJ2-3; 9 nucleotides agree with TRBD2. The germline gives CDR1 ENHRY, CDR2 SYGVKD. V shed 8 bases and J 1 base; nucleotides not matched to a gene: 10. This CDR3 has 16 amino acids. The CDR3 loop reads CAIGLAGPQGTDTQYF. The CDR3 DNA sequence: TGTGCCATCGGGCTAGCGGGACCCCAGGGCACAGATACGCAGTATTTT.

This chain joins TRBV24-1 and TRBJ2-1; 14 nucleotides align to TRBD2. This CDR3 has 19 residues. J gave up 6 bases and V 3 bases, and 12 bases lay outside the gene matches. CDR1 and CDR2 from the germline V gene are KGHDR and SFDVKD. The CDR3 nucleotides are TGTGCCACCAGTGATCCTCTCGGGACTAGCGGGAGAGGAATCAATGAGCAGTTCTTC. This sequence encodes CATSDPLGTSGRGINEQFF.

This clonotype was detected ten times or more. The rearrangement joins TRBV29-1 to TRBJ1-1, with D perhaps matching TRBD1 (5 bases). The CDR3 has 14 amino acids. V gave up 5 bases and J gave up 0 bases, with 13 bases separating them. Per germline, CDR1 SQVTM and CDR2 ANQGSEA. The CDR3 reads CSVNRGGVNTEAFF. CDR3 DNA: TGCAGCGTTAACCGGGGGGGGGTGAACACTGAAGCTTTCTTT. The variable domain in full, completed from reference TRBV29-1 and TRBJ1-1, reads SAVISQKPSRDICQRGTSLTIQCQVDSQVTMMFWYRQQPGQSLTLIATANQGSEATYESGFVIDKFPISRPNLTFSTLTVSNMSPEDSSIYLCSVNRGGVNTEAFFGQGTRLTVV.

This clonotype was recorded many times. This chain's CDR3 is CSARDSSGPSSYEQYF. CDR3 DNA: TGCAGTGCTAGAGATTCGAGCGGACCCAGCTCCTACGAGCAGTACTTC. This chain joins TRBV20-1 and TRBJ2-7; TRBD2 might be the D (5 bases). V lost 0 bases and J 0 bases, leaving 15 bases between the germline ends. Germline-derived CDR1 and CDR2 are DFQATT and SNEGSKA (reference sequence). The CDR3 is 16 amino acids.

This clonotype was seen at least ten times. V is TRBV6-5 and J is TRBJ2-5; 7 bases agree with TRBD1. Germline CDR1 is MNHEY and CDR2 is SVGAGI. This CDR3 is 16 amino acids long. V dropped 2 bases and J dropped 1; count of bases not matched to a gene: 7. CDR3 residues: CASSYGLTGSQETQYF. The CDR3 DNA is TGTGCCAGCAGTTACGGTCTGACAGGGAGCCAAGAGACCCAGTACTTC.

This clonotype was recorded at least ten times. The genes are TRBV20-1 and TRBJ2-3, with D possibly being TRBD2 (7 bases). Per germline, CDR1 DFQATT and CDR2 SNEGSKA (reference sequence). The CDR3 has 15 amino acids. Trimming left V 0 bases short and J 6 bases short, with 16 bases between. As DNA, the CDR3 is TGCAGTGCTAGAGATGGGGGCGGGAGAGGGGATACGCAGTATTTT. Amino acids: CSARDGGGRGDTQYF.

Many counts were recorded for this clonotype. The chain uses TRBV12-3 or TRBV12-4 and TRBJ2-6, with TRBD2 matching 12 bases. Trimming took 7 bases from V and 0 from J; bases not matched to a gene: 4. This CDR3 has 17 amino acids. The CDR3 here is CASTRTSGNSGANVLTF. CDR3 nucleotides: TGTGCCAGCACCCGGACTAGCGGGAACTCTGGGGCCAACGTCCTGACTTTC.

This clonotype was recorded at least ten times. V is TRBV24-1 and J is TRBJ2-1, with D uncertain. The CDR3 spans 14 residues. Trimming left V 3 bases short and J 3 bases short, with 8 bases between. Germline V lookup: CDR1 KGHDR, CDR2 SFDVKD. The chain's CDR3 is CATSDGSSYNEQFF. The CDR3, as DNA: TGTGCCACCAGTGATGGTAGTAGCTACAATGAGCAGTTCTTC.

This clonotype was detected ten times or more. The chain joins TRBV5-1 to TRBJ1-1, with 7 bases identical to TRBD1. This CDR3 spans 14 amino acids. Looked up from germline, CDR1 is SGHRS and CDR2 is YFSETQ. Unmatched junction bases numbered 9, after V lost 5 bases and J lost 5 bases. CDR3 sequence: CASSWDSQETEAFF. In DNA, the CDR3 is TGCGCCAGCAGTTGGGACAGTCAGGAGACTGAAGCTTTCTTT.

This clonotype was detected many times. The J gene is TRBJ2-5, the V gene TRBV6-6, with TRBD2 identical over 14 bases. Germline CDR1 MNHNY, CDR2 SVGAGI (reference sequence). V was clipped by 5 bases and J by 5 bases; unmatched bases: 4. The CDR3 loop spans 15 amino acids. CDR3 residues: CASSRTSGRSETQYF. The CDR3 bases are TGTGCCAGCAGTAGGACTAGCGGGAGGTCGGAGACCCAGTACTTC.